Listed below are T cell receptor beta chains from one sample, sequenced in a study of T cell responses to AZD1222 COVID-19 vaccine. Some clones are missing from TCRdb's copy, which holds only in-frame ones; the method was immunoSEQ multiplex PCR. The sample comprises 95,000 to 150,000 clones, roughly 87% of which are singletons, and 2% to 3% rests with the top ten. This material consisted of peripheral blood, taken 28 days after the second AZD1222 dose. The receptors stem from an adult who received the AZD1222 COVID-19 vaccine. Both conserved end residues are part of each CDR3. Fields, in order: clone size, J gene, D gene, V gene, CDR3 DNA, CDR3 protein. A D gene is named only where the DNA matches it firmly. Clone size is stated in some rows and not others, as once, few, many or a class when expanded.

clone size: -
J gene: TRBJ1-1
D gene: TRBD1
V gene: TRBV4-3
CDR3 DNA: TGCGCCAGCAGCCAAGATCTCGGCGGGACAGGGAACACTGAAGCTTTCTTT
CDR3 protein: CASSQDLGGTGNTEAFF

clone size: -
J gene: TRBJ1-1
D gene: -
V gene: TRBV5-5
CDR3 DNA: TGTGCCAGCAGGACAGCTGGGGGCACTGAAGCTTTCTTT
CDR3 protein: CASRTAGGTEAFF

clone size: -
J gene: TRBJ2-3
D gene: TRBD2
V gene: TRBV4-3
CDR3 DNA: TGCGCCAGCAGCCAAGATTGGGGGGGTGGCGAAAGCACAGATACGCAGTATTTT
CDR3 protein: CASSQDWGGGESTDTQYF

clone size: -
J gene: TRBJ2-1
D gene: -
V gene: TRBV7-3
CDR3 DNA: TGTGCCAGCAGCCCAGGGGGGGCGAACAATGAGCAGTTCTTC
CDR3 protein: CASSPGGANNEQFF

clone size: -
J gene: TRBJ1-2
D gene: TRBD1
V gene: TRBV6-5
CDR3 DNA: TGTGCCAGCAGGGGGACAGGGGTCCCCTATGGCTACACCTTC
CDR3 protein: CASRGTGVPYGYTF

clone size: -
J gene: TRBJ1-1
D gene: -
V gene: TRBV4-3
CDR3 DNA: TGCGCCAGCAGCCGATTCGCAGGGAACACTGAAGCTTTCTTT
CDR3 protein: CASSRFAGNTEAFF

clone size: -
J gene: TRBJ1-1
D gene: -
V gene: TRBV4-3
CDR3 DNA: TGCGCCAGCAGCCAAGAGCCCCGGTGGAACACTGAAGCTTTCTTT
CDR3 protein: CASSQEPRWNTEAFF

clone size: once
J gene: TRBJ2-3
D gene: TRBD1
V gene: TRBV7-9
CDR3 DNA: TGTGCCAGCAGCTTCGGGACAGGGGGAGATACGCAGTATTTT
CDR3 protein: CASSFGTGGDTQYF

clone size: -
J gene: TRBJ1-3
D gene: -
V gene: TRBV4-3
CDR3 DNA: TGCGCCAGCAGCCAAGATTGGATCACTGGAAACACCATATATTTT
CDR3 protein: CASSQDWITGNTIYF

clone size: -
J gene: TRBJ1-4
D gene: -
V gene: TRBV2
CDR3 DNA: TGTGCCAGCAGCTTATTAACCCCACGTGCGGGAGGTGAAAAACTGTTTTTT
CDR3 protein: CASSLLTPRAGGEKLFF

clone size: -
J gene: TRBJ2-7
D gene: -
V gene: TRBV7-9
CDR3 DNA: TGTGCCAGCAGGAATGAGGGGTACGAGCAGTACTTC
CDR3 protein: CASRNEGYEQYF

clone size: -
J gene: TRBJ1-6
D gene: TRBD1
V gene: TRBV7-2
CDR3 DNA: TGTGCCAGCAGCTCAGGACAGGGATATAATTCACCCCTCCACTTT
CDR3 protein: CASSSGQGYNSPLHF

clone size: -
J gene: TRBJ2-2
D gene: TRBD1
V gene: TRBV29-1
CDR3 DNA: TGCAGCGTCTTATTGCGGACAGGGGGCCCGAACACCGGGGAGCTGTTTTTT
CDR3 protein: CSVLLRTGGPNTGELFF

clone size: -
J gene: TRBJ2-7
D gene: TRBD1
V gene: TRBV7-8
CDR3 DNA: TGTGCCAGCAGCGTTCAGGGGGTTGGGACCTACGAGCAGTACTTC
CDR3 protein: CASSVQGVGTYEQYF

clone size: -
J gene: TRBJ2-7
D gene: -
V gene: TRBV19
CDR3 DNA: TGTGCCAGTAGCCTCCTAGCGACTAGTAGCTACGAGCAGTACTTC
CDR3 protein: CASSLLATSSYEQYF

clone size: -
J gene: TRBJ1-2
D gene: -
V gene: TRBV18
CDR3 DNA: TGTGCCAGCTCCCGCCAGGGCTATGGCTACACCTTC
CDR3 protein: CASSRQGYGYTF

clone size: -
J gene: TRBJ2-7
D gene: -
V gene: TRBV2
CDR3 DNA: TGTGCCAGCAGACTACAGGAGGAGAGTCGAAAATCGACCTACGAGCAGTACTTC
CDR3 protein: CASRLQEESRKSTYEQYF

clone size: -
J gene: TRBJ1-6
D gene: TRBD1
V gene: TRBV3-1/TRBV3-2
CDR3 DNA: TGTGCCAGCAGCCTTACGACAGGGGCGGGTTCACCCCTCCACTTT
CDR3 protein: CASSLTTGAGSPLHF

clone size: -
J gene: TRBJ1-2
D gene: -
V gene: TRBV7-2
CDR3 DNA: TGTGCCAGCAGCTCCCACGGGGCTAACTATGGCTACACCTTC
CDR3 protein: CASSSHGANYGYTF

clone size: -
J gene: TRBJ1-2
D gene: -
V gene: TRBV15
CDR3 DNA: TGTGCCACCAGCAGAGATTTGACTAACTATGGCTACACCTTC
CDR3 protein: CATSRDLTNYGYTF

clone size: -
J gene: TRBJ2-7
D gene: -
V gene: TRBV6-5
CDR3 DNA: TGTGCCAGCAGTTACTCGCCTAGCATCCACGAGCAGTACTTC
CDR3 protein: CASSYSPSIHEQYF

clone size: -
J gene: TRBJ2-5
D gene: -
V gene: TRBV19
CDR3 DNA: TGTGCCAGTAGTAGGGACCCCCAAGAGACCCAGTACTTC
CDR3 protein: CASSRDPQETQYF

clone size: -
J gene: TRBJ1-2
D gene: -
V gene: TRBV5-1
CDR3 DNA: TGCGCCAGCAGCGCCGGAGGAGGGGCGCCAGGCTACACCTTC
CDR3 protein: CASSAGGGAPGYTF

clone size: -
J gene: TRBJ1-5
D gene: -
V gene: TRBV29-1
CDR3 DNA: TGCAGCGTTAAATTGGATAGGGTCGGCAATCAGCCCCAGCATTTT
CDR3 protein: CSVKLDRVGNQPQHF

clone size: -
J gene: TRBJ2-5
D gene: TRBD1
V gene: TRBV11-3
CDR3 DNA: TGTGCCAGCAGCCCGCAAGGACAGGGAGGAGAGACCCAGTACTTC
CDR3 protein: CASSPQGQGGETQYF

clone size: -
J gene: TRBJ2-1
D gene: -
V gene: TRBV12-3/TRBV12-4
CDR3 DNA: TGTGCCAGCAGTTATGTTCGGGGGCGTGAGCAGTTCTTC
CDR3 protein: CASSYVRGREQFF

clone size: few
J gene: TRBJ2-1
D gene: TRBD1
V gene: TRBV10-3
CDR3 DNA: TGTGCCATCAGTGCGGGACAGGGGTCAGGCGAGTTCTTC
CDR3 protein: CAISAGQGSGEFF

clone size: -
J gene: TRBJ1-1
D gene: TRBD1
V gene: TRBV7-2
CDR3 DNA: TGTGCCAGCAGCATCCGGGACAGGAACACTGAAGCTTTCTTT
CDR3 protein: CASSIRDRNTEAFF

clone size: few
J gene: TRBJ1-1
D gene: -
V gene: TRBV3-1/TRBV3-2
CDR3 DNA: TGTGCCAGCAGCCAGGCCCGGGGGGGTAGCACTGAAGCTTTCTTT
CDR3 protein: CASSQARGGSTEAFF

clone size: once
J gene: TRBJ1-5
D gene: -
V gene: TRBV18
CDR3 DNA: TGTGCCAGCTCACTACTGGAGAGCGTTCAGCCCCAGCATTTT
CDR3 protein: CASSLLESVQPQHF

clone size: -
J gene: TRBJ1-2
D gene: -
V gene: TRBV30
CDR3 DNA: TGTGCCTGGAGTTCCTTGACCTATGGCTACACCTTC
CDR3 protein: CAWSSLTYGYTF

clone size: -
J gene: TRBJ2-4
D gene: -
V gene: TRBV6-2/TRBV6-3
CDR3 DNA: TGTGCCAGCAGTCAAGCAGGGAACATTCAGTACTTC
CDR3 protein: CASSQAGNIQYF

clone size: -
J gene: TRBJ1-4
D gene: -
V gene: TRBV4-2
CDR3 DNA: TGTGCCAGCAGCCAAGGACAGGCAACTAATGAAAAACTGTTTTTT
CDR3 protein: CASSQGQATNEKLFF

clone size: -
J gene: TRBJ1-2
D gene: TRBD1
V gene: TRBV3-1/TRBV3-2
CDR3 DNA: TGTGCCAGCAGCCACGGTGCAGGGGGCTCCTATGGCTACACCTTC
CDR3 protein: CASSHGAGGSYGYTF

clone size: -
J gene: TRBJ1-1
D gene: -
V gene: TRBV24-1
CDR3 DNA: TGTGCCACCAGGGACAGCTGGAACACTGAAGCTTTCTTT
CDR3 protein: CATRDSWNTEAFF

clone size: -
J gene: TRBJ1-4
D gene: -
V gene: TRBV9
CDR3 DNA: TGTGCCAGCAGCCCATGGGCCCGAGCAACTAATGAAAAACTGTTTTTT
CDR3 protein: CASSPWARATNEKLFF

clone size: -
J gene: TRBJ2-3
D gene: -
V gene: TRBV29-1
CDR3 DNA: TGCAGCGTTGATGGGCGGGCCGCAGATACGCAGTATTTT
CDR3 protein: CSVDGRAADTQYF

clone size: -
J gene: TRBJ1-2
D gene: -
V gene: TRBV4-3
CDR3 DNA: TGCGCCAGCAGCCAAGTCCAGGGGAGGAAGAGCGGCTACACCTTC
CDR3 protein: CASSQVQGRKSGYTF

clone size: -
J gene: TRBJ1-2
D gene: -
V gene: TRBV4-3
CDR3 DNA: TGCGCCAGCAGCCAAGATCTTACGTCATATGGCTACACCTTC
CDR3 protein: CASSQDLTSYGYTF

clone size: few
J gene: TRBJ2-3
D gene: -
V gene: TRBV29-1
CDR3 DNA: TGCAGCGTTGAAGACACAGGTAGACTACCCACAGATACGCAGTATTTT
CDR3 protein: CSVEDTGRLPTDTQYF

clone size: few
J gene: TRBJ2-1
D gene: -
V gene: TRBV2
CDR3 DNA: TGTGCCAGCTCGGGGACTTTTATTACCCATGAGCAGTTCTTC
CDR3 protein: CASSGTFITHEQFF

clone size: -
J gene: TRBJ1-6
D gene: -
V gene: TRBV18
CDR3 DNA: TGTGCCAGCTCACCACCGGGGGCCAGGGGAGGTAATTCACCCCTCCACTTT
CDR3 protein: CASSPPGARGGNSPLHF

clone size: -
J gene: TRBJ2-6
D gene: -
V gene: TRBV30
CDR3 DNA: TGTGCCTGGAGTGGTGACTCTGGGGCCAACGTCCTGACTTTC
CDR3 protein: CAWSGDSGANVLTF

clone size: -
J gene: TRBJ2-2
D gene: -
V gene: TRBV7-2
CDR3 DNA: TGTGCCAGCAGCGTAGACACCGGGGAGCTGTTTTTT
CDR3 protein: CASSVDTGELFF

clone size: -
J gene: TRBJ2-2
D gene: -
V gene: TRBV5-5
CDR3 DNA: TGTGCCAGCAGCCCACGAGATTCCCCCTCGAACACCGGGGAGCTGTTTTTT
CDR3 protein: CASSPRDSPSNTGELFF

clone size: -
J gene: TRBJ2-1
D gene: -
V gene: TRBV21-1
CDR3 DNA: TGTGCCAGCAGCAAAATAACGGACGGGACTAGCAGTTACAATGAGCAGTTCTTC
CDR3 protein: CASSKITDGTSSYNEQFF

clone size: -
J gene: TRBJ1-1
D gene: TRBD1
V gene: TRBV7-2
CDR3 DNA: TGTGCCAGCAGCCCAGGGACAGGGAGGGGCACTGAAGCTTTCTTT
CDR3 protein: CASSPGTGRGTEAFF

clone size: -
J gene: TRBJ1-5
D gene: -
V gene: TRBV30
CDR3 DNA: TGTGCCTGGGCCAAAGAGAGCAATCAGCCCCAGCATTTT
CDR3 protein: CAWAKESNQPQHF

clone size: -
J gene: TRBJ2-3
D gene: TRBD1
V gene: TRBV24-1
CDR3 DNA: TGTGCCACCAGTGATTACGGGACAGGGAAGTCAGATACGCAGTATTTT
CDR3 protein: CATSDYGTGKSDTQYF

clone size: once
J gene: TRBJ1-5
D gene: TRBD1
V gene: TRBV6-2/TRBV6-3
CDR3 DNA: TGTGCCAGCAGTTACTCCGCCAGGGGGCCTATCCTTAGCAATCAGCCCCAGCATTTT
CDR3 protein: CASSYSARGPILSNQPQHF

clone size: -
J gene: TRBJ1-5
D gene: -
V gene: TRBV20-1
CDR3 DNA: TGCAGTGCTATTGGGGAGGAGCCCCAGCATTTT
CDR3 protein: CSAIGEEPQHF